This T cell receptor (beta chain) was identified in a study of beta chain features in type 1 diabetes. Study results and caveats: TCRB CDR3s were moderately but significantly shorter in Type 1 diabetes patients in all four CD4+ subsets.

Note on this clone: What it recognizes is unknown.

Of the isolated RNA, all was reverse transcribed, and so the sequenced material was expressed TCRB transcripts. Clones were read by immunoSEQ multiplex PCR, and TCRdb kept only the in-frame ones, dropping some. The sample includes some 250,000 clones, 11% to 15% of them seen just once. The sample comprised naive CD4+ T cells from blood. This sequence originates from a young man with type 1 diabetes.

This CDR3 reads CASSKLAGSYNEQFF. CDR3 DNA: TGCGCCAGCAGCAAACTAGCGGGCTCCTACAATGAGCAGTTCTTC. The chain recombines TRBV5-1 with TRBJ2-1; 9 bases are a match to TRBD2. J was trimmed by 0 bases and V by 4 bases; bases with no gene match: 2. The germline gives CDR1 SGHRS, CDR2 YFSETQ. This CDR3 contains 15 residues.